The 5 T cell receptor beta chains given below trace back to one sample, sequenced in a study of CD8+ T cells in alopecia areata. Using CD4, CD8alpha, NKG2D, NKG2ACE and other markers, pooled cutaneous lymph node cells were sorted. Isolated RNA was reverse transcribed into cDNA used as the sequencing template. Data came from immunoSEQ multiplex PCR; TCRdb stores just in-frame clones and leaves some out. The sample presents about 270,000 clones, none singletons. The sequencing input was CD4+ T cells sorted from a lymph node. The receptors here all came from a C3H/HeJ mouse with alopecia areata. This strain's MHC haplotype is H2-k.

The table lists this clone with a few counts. The gene names here belong to mouse. Read sequence stops 4 residues before the CDR3 end, and the germline J gene provides the missing end. The rearrangement links TRBV17 to TRBJ2-1, with 9 bases matching TRBD1. The CDR3 consists of 13 residues. Looked up from germline, CDR1 is MNHDT and CDR2 is YYDKIL. The V gene end was trimmed by 8 bases and the J gene end by 5 bases; junction bases not matched to a gene: 4. CDR3 sequence: CASGQGLDAEQFF. The CDR3 bases that were read are TGTGCTAGCGGACAGGGGCTGGATGCT.

Remarks on this clone: Here the gene names and germline are mouse. The read falls 4 residues short of the CDR3 end, and the missing part is taken from the germline J gene. This rearrangement joins TRBV13-1 to TRBJ1-2; 10 bases line up with TRBD1. Germline assignment: CDR1 NSHNY and CDR2 SYGAGN. The CDR3 totals 13 residues. The sequenced CDR3 bases are TGTGCCAGCAGCCCCGGACAGGGGGCC. Translating it yields CASSPGQGA. The full CDR3 reads CASSPGQGADYTF.

This clone was seen a few times. Gene names denote mouse genes. CDR3 bases read: TGCACCTGCAGTGCAGATGGGACAGGGACAGAA. Translating it yields CTCSADGTGTE. The complete CDR3 protein is CTCSADGTGTETLYF. The rearrangement links TRBV1 to TRBJ2-3, with TRBD1 identical over 9 bases. The DNA ends 4 residues before the CDR3 does, and the rest of the CDR3 is filled in from the germline J gene. There are 15 residues in the CDR3. Germline V gene sequence: CDR1 NSQYPW, CDR2 LRSPGD (reference sequence). The ends lost 0 bases at V and 4 bases at J; junction bases unmatched: 2.

This clone was counted a few times. The genes are named according to mouse. The missing CDR3 end, 4 residues past where the read stops, is filled in from the germline J gene. The rearrangement uses TRBV13-1 and TRBJ1-1; 7 bases are a match to TRBD1. Germline V gene sequence: CDR1 NSHNY, CDR2 SYGAGN. The CDR3 sequence is 15 residues long. With 0 bases clipped from V and 0 bases from J, the junction kept 2 bases outside the gene matches. The CDR3 sequence: CASSDVGQANTEVFF. Partial CDR3 DNA: TGTGCCAGCAGTGATGTTGGACAGGCAAACACA.

A word on this clone: A much bigger clone sits one base away, suggesting this may be a read error. Genes and germline are mouse. The DNA ends 3 residues before the CDR3 does, and the rest of the CDR3 is filled in from the germline J gene. The sample has other DNA sequences that encode this CDR3 too. The rearrangement joins TRBV5 to TRBJ1-6, with D uncertain. TRBJ1-6 is an ORF; its function is uncertain. V shed 0 bases and J shed 5 bases, with 5 bases lying between them. This CDR3 has 14 residues. Germline values: CDR1 LGHNA, CDR2 YNLKQL (reference sequence). The CDR3 protein is CASSQDRDNSPLYF. CDR3 DNA, as far as it was read: TGTGCCAGCAGCCAAGACAGAGATAATTCGCCC.